This TCR beta chain was found in a study of blood T cell repertoires in COVID-19. About the study: PBMCs, B-cell-depleted T cells, or T cells provided the cDNA or gDNA that made up the material.

As handled by the study authors: Scientists estimated how many nucleated cells there were by amplifying reference gene primers. Using immunoSEQ multiplex PCR, the repertoire was profiled, and TCRdb retains in-frame clones only, with some absent. V, J and clone size derive from that table, while D and trimming were established from the DNA sequence. The data contain about 180,000 clones, more than 70% of them singletons. The Seattle site enrolled patients during active infection and followed them longitudinally. V was shortened by 3 bases and J by 1 base, with 13 bases between the two germline ends. The germline gives CDR1 MDHEN, CDR2 SYDVKM. The CDR3 length is 16 residues.

The origin of this receptor is a person aged 70 to 80 with COVID-19, enrolled during active disease. The chain couples TRBV28 to TRBJ2-4, with a possible D match to TRBD1 (5 bases). The sequencing input was peripheral blood. The CDR3 nucleotides read TGTGCCAGCAGTTTCGACATGGGGCGGGCCAAAAACATTCAGTACTTC. Its translation: CASSFDMGRAKNIQYF.